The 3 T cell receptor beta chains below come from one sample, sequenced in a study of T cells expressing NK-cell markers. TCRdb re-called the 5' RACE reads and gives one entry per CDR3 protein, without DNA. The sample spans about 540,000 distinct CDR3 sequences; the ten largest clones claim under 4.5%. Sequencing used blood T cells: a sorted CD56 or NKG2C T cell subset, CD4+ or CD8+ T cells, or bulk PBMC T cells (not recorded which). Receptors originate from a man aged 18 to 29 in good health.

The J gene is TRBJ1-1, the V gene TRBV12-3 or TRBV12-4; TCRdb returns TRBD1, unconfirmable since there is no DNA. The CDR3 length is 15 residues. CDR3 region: CASSFVGGANTEAFF.

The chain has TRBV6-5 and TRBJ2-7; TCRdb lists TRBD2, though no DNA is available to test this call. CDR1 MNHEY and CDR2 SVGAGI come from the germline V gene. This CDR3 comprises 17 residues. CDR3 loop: CASSYSSGPSGNNEQYF.

CDR3 region: CASSVGVGVTYNEQFF. The V call is TRBV9, the J call TRBJ2-1. Per germline, CDR1 SGDLS and CDR2 YYNGEE. The CDR3 length is 16 residues.